Below are 12 T cell receptor beta chains sequenced from a single sample in a study of blood T cell repertoires in COVID-19. Assay: immunoSEQ multiplex PCR; the TCRdb copy retains only in-frame clones and omits some. The table includes about 50,000 clones, roughly 91% detected once. The source material was peripheral blood. The receptor source for this set is a man aged 50 or older with active COVID-19.

The CDR3 spells CASSIIGVNQPQHF. Here the CDR3 DNA reads TGTGCCAGTAGTATCATAGGGGTCAATCAGCCCCAGCATTTT. The chain has TRBV19 and TRBJ1-5; possibly TRBD1 for D (5 bases). V dropped 3 bases and J dropped 3 bases, with 9 bases sitting between them. Per germline, CDR1 LNHDA and CDR2 SQIVND (reference sequence). The CDR3 sequence is 14 residues long. Using reference TRBV19 and TRBJ1-5 for the parts outside the CDR3, the full variable domain is DGGITQSPKYLFRKEGQNVTLSCEQNLNHDAMYWYRQDPGQGLRLIYYSQIVNDFQKGDIAEGYSVSREKKESFPLTVTSAQKNPTAFYLCASSIIGVNQPQHFGDGTRLSIL.

This clone showed up just a few times. The chain joins TRBV5-1 to TRBJ2-5; perhaps TRBD2 as D (5 bases). Germline-derived CDR1 and CDR2 are SGHRS and YFSETQ. The germline V and J ends were trimmed by 4 bases and 1 base, with 17 bases remaining between them. The CDR3 has 16 residues. CDR3 protein: CASSPSPLGIQETQYF. The CDR3 bases are TGCGCCAGCAGCCCCAGCCCACTAGGGATCCAAGAGACCCAGTACTTC.

The CDR3 bases are TGTGCCAGCAGCTTAGGACCCGGGGAGACCCAGTACTTC. It encodes CASSLGPGETQYF. The rearrangement links TRBV7-9 to TRBJ2-5; no definite D call. Germline V gene sequence: CDR1 SEHNR, CDR2 FQNEAQ (reference sequence). The CDR3 is made up of 13 amino acids. V was cut by 1 base and J by 5 bases, with 8 bases left in between.

The rearrangement joins TRBV28 to TRBJ1-6; D is unclear. This CDR3 is 11 amino acids long. Trimming pared 6 bases from V and 8 bases from J, leaving 5 bases between. CDR1 is MDHEN, CDR2 SYDVKM, per germline. The CDR3 coding sequence is TGTGCCAGCAGGGCGGATTCACCCCTCCACTTT. This sequence encodes CASRADSPLHF. The whole variable domain, remainder taken from reference TRBV28 and TRBJ1-6, is DVKVTQSSRYLVKRTGEKVFLECVQDMDHENMFWYRQDPGLGLRLIYFSYDVKMKEKGDIPEGYSVSREKKERFSLILESASTNQTSMYLCASRADSPLHFGNGTRLTVT.

The rearrangement links TRBV5-5 to TRBJ1-3; D is possibly TRBD1 (5 bases). Germline CDR1 is SGHKS and CDR2 is YYEKEE (reference sequence). This CDR3 is 16 amino acids long. With 4 bases removed from V and 0 bases from J, the gap between germline ends came to 14 bases. CDR3 sequence (DNA): TGTGCCAGCAGCGGGGCATGGCTTCGCTCTGGAAACACCATATATTTT. Its translation is CASSGAWLRSGNTIYF.

V is TRBV12-3 or TRBV12-4 and J is TRBJ1-2; 7 nucleotides agree with TRBD1. Trimming removed 6 bases from V and 4 bases from J; junction bases left unmatched: 5. CDR3 length: 13 residues. The DNA for the CDR3 is TGTGCCAGCAGCCTGGGACAGCCCTATGGCTACACCTTC. Its protein is CASSLGQPYGYTF.

This clone has just a few counts. CDR3 sequence reads: CASNDGGAFVEQYF. For the CDR3, the DNA is TGTGCCAGCAACGACGGGGGGGCCTTTGTTGAGCAGTACTTC. V is TRBV7-8 and J is TRBJ2-7; 8 bases line up with TRBD2. Germline V gives CDR1 SGHVS, CDR2 FQNEAQ. The junction had 12 bases not matched to a gene; V was cut back by 7 bases and J by 7 bases. This CDR3 has 14 amino acids.

The chain has TRBV6-6 and TRBJ1-1; TRBD1 is a possible D gene (5 bases). Trimming cost V 2 bases and J 5 bases, with 15 bases left between them. Germline V gene lookup returns CDR1 MNHNY and CDR2 SVGAGI (reference sequence). This CDR3 comprises 15 residues. The CDR3 DNA reads as TGTGCCAGCAGTTACCTCACAGGCGGGGGGACTGAAGCTTTCTTT. Its protein product is CASSYLTGGGTEAFF.

The chain has TRBV4-3 and TRBJ2-1, with D tentatively TRBD2 (5 bases). V was clipped by 0 bases and J by 6 bases, with 18 bases between them. The length of the CDR3 is 17 residues. CDR1 is LGHNA and CDR2 is YSLEER in the germline V gene. The DNA of the CDR3 is TGCGCCAGCAGCCAAGAATGGGGTGCTCTAGCCCTCAATGAGCAGTTCTTC. This sequence encodes CASSQEWGALALNEQFF.

Notes on this clone: A much larger clone differs from this one at a single base, so this may be a read error. This chain uses TRBV24-1 with TRBJ2-7; D gene ambiguous. This CDR3 has 12 residues. Trimming shortened V by 6 bases and J by 0 bases, and 5 bases separated the two germline ends. Looked up from germline, CDR1 is KGHDR and CDR2 is SFDVKD. In DNA, the CDR3 is TGTGCCACCAGTTCCAGCTCCTACGAGCAGTACTTC. Its protein is CATSSSSYEQYF.

The chain combines TRBV6-5 with TRBJ2-3, with a tentative D call TRBD2 (6 bases). Germline V gives CDR1 MNHEY, CDR2 SVGAGI. The CDR3 is 15 amino acids. Trimming shortened V by 5 bases and J by 4 bases, and 16 bases separated the two germline ends. The CDR3 DNA sequence: TGTGCCAGCAGTCCGGGACTTTCGGGGGCAGATACGCAGTATTTT. Translation: CASSPGLSGADTQYF.

The chain uses TRBV5-1 and TRBJ2-5; 8 nucleotides align to TRBD1. This CDR3 contains 14 residues. Germline assignment: CDR1 SGHRS and CDR2 YFSETQ. V shed 4 bases and J 5 bases; nucleotides not matched to a gene: 7. CDR3: CASSVDRGRETQYF. DNA of the CDR3: TGCGCCAGCAGCGTTGACAGGGGTCGGGAGACCCAGTACTTC.